The following is a T cell receptor beta chain sequence with its context. This CDR3 is 15 amino acids long. Germline assignment: CDR1 MDHEN and CDR2 SYDVKM. The junction had 10 bases not matched to a gene; V was cut back by 6 bases and J by 7 bases. Clones were sequenced by immunoSEQ multiplex PCR, and TCRdb holds only the in-frame ones, with some missing. The data show some 180,000 clones, 70% to 85% seen once. The data stem from a study of blood T cell repertoires in COVID-19. Across the study: Both acute and convalescent COVID-19 samples were obtained from the United States, Italy and Spain. From T cells, B-cell-depleted T cells, or PBMCs came the material, which was cDNA or gDNA.

Input material: peripheral blood. The rearrangement links TRBV28 to TRBJ2-7; 12 bases fit TRBD1. This receptor was identified in a human donor in a cohort sampled during active COVID-19. Here the CDR3 DNA reads TGTGCCAGCAGCCGGTGGGGACAGGGGGCGAGGGAGCAGTACTTC. Amino acids: CASSRWGQGAREQYF. The variable domain in full, with the rest retrieved from reference TRBV28 and TRBJ2-7, is DVKVTQSSRYLVKRTGEKVFLECVQDMDHENMFWYRQDPGLGLRLIYFSYDVKMKEKGDIPEGYSVSREKKERFSLILESASTNQTSMYLCASSRWGQGAREQYFGPGTRLTVT.